This T cell receptor (beta chain) originates from a study of T cell responses to AZD1222 COVID-19 vaccine. Study observations and caveats: Without day 14 samples, only post-peak T cell repertoires were studied.

About this clone: Its cognate antigen is unknown.

Samples with a second dose at about 4 or about 12 weeks were pooled together. Assay used: immunoSEQ multiplex PCR; TCRdb lists only in-frame clones, some missing. The sample lists roughly 84,000 clones, around 88% seen once, with around 10% in the top ten. This receptor was identified in an adult who received the AZD1222 COVID-19 vaccine. The specimen was peripheral blood, collected 28 days after the second AZD1222 dose.

The DNA of the CDR3 is TGCGCCAGCAGCCAAGAGGACCCCATGACTAGCGGGGTTTACACCGGGGAGCTGTTTTTT. Translated: CASSQEDPMTSGVYTGELFF. The gene calls are TRBV4-3 and TRBJ2-2, with 11 bases matching TRBD2. J lost 3 bases, V lost 0 bases, and 12 bases had no gene match. CDR1 LGHNA and CDR2 YSLEER come from the germline V gene. CDR3 size: 20 residues.